One sample yielded the 27 T cell receptor beta chains listed below, sequenced in a study of response to subunit inactivated influenza vaccine. MiXCR, run by TCRdb on the RT-PCR reads, gives a single entry per CDR3 protein. The repertoire consists of about 540,000 distinct CDR3 sequences, with 20% to 25% occurring once and the leading ten covering about 2.8%. The sample was also linked to a second study, of T cells expressing NK-cell markers. That source reports: Beta-chain TCR cDNA was generated via 5'RACE template switching with UMIs.

The source was CD4+ T cells sorted from PBMCs, collected approximately 12 days after vaccination. The receptors originated from a man aged 50-60 years who received an inactivated influenza vaccine.

This clonotype was seen only a few times. The chain joins TRBV6-5 to TRBJ2-5; D ambiguous. The V and J ends lost 2 bases and 3 bases respectively, with 19 bases between them. Germline assignment: CDR1 MNHEY and CDR2 SVGAGI. The CDR3 sequence is 17 residues long. The CDR3: CASSYGMTAPQKETQYF. The CDR3 region has the DNA TGTGCCAGCAGTTACGGGATGACCGCGCCCCAGAAAGAGACCCAGTACTTC.

The chain is built from TRBV7-9 and TRBJ2-5; TRBD2 aligns across 10 bases. Germline V gene sequence: CDR1 SEHNR, CDR2 FQNEAQ (reference sequence). The junction had 4 bases not matched to a gene; V was cut back by 5 bases and J by 4 bases. CDR3 length equals 14 residues. CDR3 amino acids: CASSQREGRETQYF. As DNA, the CDR3 is TGTGCCAGCAGCCAGCGGGAGGGCCGAGAGACCCAGTACTTC.

The sample holds a few counts of this clonotype. Written as DNA, the CDR3 is TGCGCCAGCAGCCAGATAAAGGGGCGAGGAGAGACCCAGTACTTC. This codes for CASSQIKGRGETQYF. The genes are TRBV5-1 and TRBJ2-5, with a weak D call TRBD1 (5 bases). Germline V gene lookup returns CDR1 SGHRS and CDR2 YFSETQ. This CDR3 contains 15 residues. Trimming took 4 bases from V and 4 from J, leaving 17 bases between them.

For this clonotype: At one end the junction does not follow the germline gene, possibly because of a read error. The J gene is TRBJ1-4, the V gene TRBV7-9; D possibly corresponds to TRBD1 (5 bases). Germline CDR1 and CDR2: SEHNR and FQNEAQ (reference sequence). This CDR3 is 13 amino acids long. The CDR3 region has the DNA TGTGCCAGCAGCAGTATTTCGGGGCTTGGGCTGTGTTTT. Protein sequence: CASSSISGLGLCF.

The rearrangement links TRBV7-8 to TRBJ2-2; unclear D gene. V dropped 7 bases and J dropped 7 bases, with 7 bases sitting between them. The CDR3 sequence is 11 residues long. Germline V lookup: CDR1 SGHVS, CDR2 FQNEAQ. The CDR3 sequence: CASTRIGELFF. The CDR3 DNA reads as TGTGCCAGCACCAGGATCGGGGAGCTGTTTTTT.

The CDR3 is CASSEMSNQPQHF. The CDR3 bases are TGCGCCAGCAGCGAGATGAGCAATCAGCCCCAGCATTTT. The chain recombines TRBV5-1 with TRBJ1-5; D gene unclear. There are 13 residues in the CDR3. The ends were cut back, 4 bases at V and 1 base at J, with 6 bases in the middle. Germline assignment: CDR1 SGHRS and CDR2 YFSETQ.

Comment on this clonotype: The conserved phenylalanine or tryptophan is not found at the CDR3 terminus, so this likely reflects a read error. The chain joins TRBV24-1 to TRBJ2-5, with 8 bases that match TRBD2. V was pared by 2 bases and J by 1 base, with 5 bases of the junction left unmatched. The CDR3 runs to 16 residues. Germline V gene data show CDR1 as KGHDR and CDR2 as SFDVKD. The CDR3 DNA reads TGTGCCACCAGTGATTCGGGACTAGTACCCCAAGAGACCCAGTACTTA. Translating gives CATSDSGLVPQETQYL.

This clonotype was observed a handful of times. The V and J genes are TRBV25-1 and TRBJ1-2, with TRBD1 as a possible D gene (6 bases). The germline V and J ends were trimmed by 3 bases and 6 bases, with 20 bases remaining between them. This CDR3 spans 16 amino acids. Germline CDR1 and CDR2: MGHDK and SYGVNS. CDR3 loop: CASSEPRGTLSDGYTF. In nucleotides, the CDR3 is TGTGCCAGCAGTGAGCCGAGGGGGACGTTATCTGATGGCTACACCTTC.

Only a few counts were recorded for this clonotype. The genes are TRBV4-3 and TRBJ2-1, with no clear D. The ends were cut back, 0 bases at V and 3 bases at J, with 0 bases in the middle. From germline, CDR1 is LGHNA and CDR2 YSLEER. CDR3 length equals 12 residues. CDR3 in DNA: TGCGCCAGCAGCCAAGACTACAATGAGCAGTTCTTC. Protein sequence: CASSQDYNEQFF.

This clonotype has just a few counts. This chain connects TRBV11-2 to TRBJ2-3; 9 nucleotides agree with TRBD1. From germline, CDR1 is SGHAT and CDR2 FQNNGV. The CDR3 sequence is 15 residues long. J gave up 4 bases and V 4 bases, and 6 bases lay outside the gene matches. CDR3 region: CASSSVTGGADTQYF. The CDR3 coding sequence is TGTGCCAGCAGCTCTGTTACAGGGGGCGCAGATACGCAGTATTTT.

This rearrangement joins TRBV28 to TRBJ2-1; 15 nucleotides align to TRBD2. The CDR3 is 19 residues long. The V gene's germline CDR1 is MDHEN and CDR2 SYDVKM. V trimming: 5 bases; J trimming: 6 bases; junction bases outside the gene matches: 14. CDR3 protein: CASSPEAWTSGRAPNEQFF. CDR3 nucleotides: TGTGCCAGCAGTCCAGAAGCGTGGACTAGCGGGAGGGCCCCCAATGAGCAGTTCTTC.

The chain uses TRBV10-3 and TRBJ2-1, with 7 positions matching TRBD2. Looked up from germline, CDR1 is ENHRY and CDR2 is SYGVKD. Unmatched junction bases numbered 10, after V lost 6 bases and J lost 5 bases. This CDR3 contains 15 residues. CDR3 in amino acids: CAIRAGGGTNNEQFF. CDR3 DNA: TGTGCCATCAGGGCTGGGGGGGGTACTAACAATGAGCAGTTCTTC.

In this sample, this clonotype turned up a few times. V gene TRBV29-1 combines with J gene TRBJ2-7, with 14 nucleotides matching TRBD2. V shed 6 bases and J 3 bases; nucleotides not matched to a gene: 7. The CDR3 spans 15 residues. Germline-derived CDR1 and CDR2 are SQVTM and ANQGSEA. This CDR3 reads CSVATSGRAFYEQYF. CDR3 in DNA: TGCAGCGTCGCGACTAGCGGGAGGGCATTCTACGAGCAGTACTTC.

The rearrangement uses TRBV5-6 and TRBJ2-7; no reliable D call. The CDR3 has 14 amino acids. CDR1 is SGHDT, CDR2 YYEEEE, per germline. Trimming cost V 1 base and J 4 bases, with 12 bases left between them. The CDR3 sequence is CASSLRKGSYEQYF. The CDR3 nucleotides read TGTGCCAGCAGCTTGCGAAAGGGTTCTTACGAGCAGTACTTC. The complete variable domain, with remaining parts taken from reference TRBV5-6 and TRBJ2-7, reads DAGVTQSPTHLIKTRGQQVTLRCSPKSGHDTVSWYQQALGQGPQFIFQYYEEEERQRGNFPDRFSGHQFPNYSSELNVNALLLGDSALYLCASSLRKGSYEQYFGPGTRLTVT.

This clonotype occurred a few times. The rearrangement joins TRBV7-9 to TRBJ2-7, with D perhaps being TRBD1 or TRBD2 (6 bases each). Trimming removed 5 bases from V and 5 bases from J, with 19 bases in between. CDR3 length: 15 residues. The germline V gene encodes CDR1 SEHNR and CDR2 FQNEAQ (reference sequence). The DNA of the CDR3 is TGTGCCAGCAGCCGAGGGGGGACTCAATTCCACGAGCAGTACTTC. This translates into CASSRGGTQFHEQYF.

The V and J genes are TRBV4-2 and TRBJ2-2, with 8 bases aligning to TRBD2. The CDR3 loop spans 17 amino acids. The V gene's germline CDR1 is LGHNA and CDR2 YNFKEQ. After removal of 0 bases from V and 5 bases from J, the junction contained 8 bases not matched to a gene. CDR3 nucleotide sequence: TGTGCCAGCAGCCAAGAAGCGGCTAGCGGGCAGACCGGGGAGCTGTTTTTT. This codes for CASSQEAASGQTGELFF.

V and J are TRBV23-1 and TRBJ2-3; 8 bases are a match to TRBD2. Being an ORF, TRBV23-1 has a function that is uncertain. The CDR3 length is 16 residues. Trimming took 3 bases from V and 3 from J; bases not matched to a gene: 8. CDR3 bases: TGCGCCAGCAGTCATCGGAGCTCTAGCGGGACAGATACGCAGTATTTT. Its protein is CASSHRSSSGTDTQYF.

This sequence joins TRBV5-6 and TRBJ2-4, with TRBD1 matching 7 bases. CDR3 length: 14 residues. Losses at the gene ends were 0 bases for V and 6 bases for J; bases not matched to a gene: 3. The germline V gene encodes CDR1 SGHDT and CDR2 YYEEEE. Here the CDR3 reads CASSLERQGNIQYF. The CDR3 DNA follows: TGTGCCAGCAGCTTGGAACGACAGGGAAACATTCAGTACTTC.

This clonotype was seen only a few times. This chain connects TRBV7-9 to TRBJ1-1; 7 bases agree with TRBD1. From germline, CDR1 is SEHNR and CDR2 FQNEAQ (reference sequence). CDR3 length: 13 amino acids. After removal of 4 bases from V and 5 bases from J, the junction contained 4 bases not matched to a gene. In nucleotides, the CDR3 is TGTGCCAGCAGCTCCAGGGGGGATACTGAAGCTTTCTTT. Amino acids: CASSSRGDTEAFF.

This chain joins TRBV20-1 and TRBJ2-5, with 11 nucleotides matching TRBD2. This CDR3 is built from 16 residues. The germline CDR1 and CDR2 sequences are DFQATT and SNEGSKA (reference sequence). V shed 4 bases and J 3 bases; nucleotides not matched to a gene: 10. The CDR3 here is CSAKKFSGRAEETQYF. CDR3 nucleotide sequence: TGCAGTGCTAAAAAATTTAGCGGGAGGGCCGAAGAGACCCAGTACTTC.

This clonotype was seen a few times. This chain links TRBV9 with TRBJ1-2, with D possibly TRBD1 on 6 matching bases. V lost 4 bases to trimming and J lost 7 bases, with 14 bases between them. The CDR3 covers 13 residues. Germline assignment: CDR1 SGDLS and CDR2 YYNGEE. The CDR3 sequence is CASSTLRGAGYTF. The CDR3 DNA reads as TGTGCCAGCAGCACCCTAAGGGGGGCTGGCTACACCTTC.

This clonotype has more than one count but fewer than ten. The chain carries TRBV7-8 and TRBJ2-2; a weak D match, TRBD1 (6 bases). This CDR3 has 15 residues. Germline V gene data show CDR1 as SGHVS and CDR2 as FQNEAQ. Trimming took off 9 bases at V and 6 bases at J, with 20 bases between the two ends. The CDR3 region has the DNA TGTGCCAGTAAAAGAGACAGGTTCAGAGCCGGGGAGCTGTTTTTT. Translated: CASKRDRFRAGELFF.

CDR3 nucleotides: TGCGCCAGCAGCGCACTAGCGGGAGCCACAGATACGCAGTATTTT. Its protein product is CASSALAGATDTQYF. The chain links TRBV5-1 to TRBJ2-3; 11 bases agree with TRBD2. Germline V gene data show CDR1 as SGHRS and CDR2 as YFSETQ. CDR3 length: 15 amino acids. The ends lost 4 bases at V and 2 bases at J; junction bases unmatched: 3.

This chain joins TRBV28 and TRBJ1-2; no definite D call. V gave up 3 bases and J gave up 0 bases, with 11 bases separating them. From germline, CDR1 is MDHEN and CDR2 SYDVKM. The CDR3 sequence is 15 residues long. The CDR3 is CASSFGRAANYGYTF. As DNA, the CDR3 is TGTGCCAGCAGTTTCGGTAGGGCAGCTAACTATGGCTACACCTTC.

The chain links TRBV7-2 to TRBJ1-4; D call uncertain. There are 13 residues in the CDR3. Germline CDR1 is SGHTA and CDR2 is FQGNSA. Trimming pared 5 bases from V and 8 bases from J, leaving 12 bases between. CDR3: CASSTQMGEKLFF. As DNA, the CDR3 is TGTGCCAGCAGCACCCAAATGGGGGAAAAACTGTTTTTT.

This clonotype was recorded a few times. This chain uses TRBV4-3 with TRBJ2-1; TRBD1 might be the D (6 bases). The CDR3 extends over 17 amino acids. Germline assignment: CDR1 LGHNA and CDR2 YSLEER. The germline V and J ends were trimmed by 2 bases and 1 base, with 15 bases remaining between them. CDR3 nucleotides: TGCGCCAGCAGCCAACGATCCTGGACAGAATCCTACAATGAGCAGTTCTTC. It translates to CASSQRSWTESYNEQFF.

CDR3 loop: CASSQSRTSNEQFF. The CDR3 nucleotides read TGTGCCAGCAGCCAATCTAGGACATCCAATGAGCAGTTCTTC. The chain combines TRBV7-9 with TRBJ2-1, with D maybe TRBD1 (5 bases). The germline V gene encodes CDR1 SEHNR and CDR2 FQNEAQ (reference sequence). CDR3 length equals 14 residues. V was clipped by 5 bases and J by 6 bases, with 14 bases between them.